This T cell receptor beta chain was identified in a study of T cell responses to AZD1222 COVID-19 vaccine. The ends lost 0 bases at V and 0 bases at J; junction bases unmatched: 4. This CDR3 is built from 16 residues. CDR1 is SGHVS, CDR2 FQNEAQ, per germline. For this clone: Antigen: not known.

Findings and limits, study-wide: Unmutated regions of variants are reportedly targeted by nearly half of spike-specific TCRs. Females outnumbered males among donors, who were mostly white British; clonal diversity was possibly underestimated.

Only in-frame clones appear in the TCRdb table, and some are missing; sequencing was by immunoSEQ multiplex PCR. The sample includes some 90,000 clones, approximately 88% seen only once; the top ten take roughly 16%. Sequenced material: peripheral blood, taken on day 0 of AZD1222 vaccination. The sequence derives from an adult in good health. The chain employs TRBV7-8 and TRBJ1-2; 7 bases are shared with TRBD1. DNA for the CDR3: TGTGCCAGCAGCTTAGCCCGACAGGGCTCTAACTATGGCTACACCTTC. Translation gives CASSLARQGSNYGYTF.